The entry below describes one T cell receptor (beta chain). No cognate antigen has been identified for it. Qualities for individual bases were not recorded, and no much larger clone is one base off. Trimming leaves V shorter by 5 bases and J shorter by 5 bases, with the junction holding 5 bases beyond the gene matches. From a lookup of the germline V gene, CDR1 and CDR2 are SQVTM and ANQGSEA. Its CDR3 holds 13 amino acids, cysteine through phenylalanine. Of all the DNA, just the CDR3 is kept, 39 bases in frame from base 1. TCRbeta CDR3 regions were amplified from genomic DNA using the immunoSEQ Assay, a bias-controlled multiplex PCR. Concerning the study's data processing: The number of nucleated cells in each sample was estimated from the amplification of reference gene primers within the assay. Sequence reads were collapsed and filtered to measure the absolute abundance of every unique TCRbeta CDR3 rearrangement. For each sample, productive Simpson clonality was calculated as the square root of Simpson's diversity index over productive rearrangements. TCRdb limited this immuneACCESS table to in-frame rearrangements with V and J called. A share of clones is missing; checked studies link under half to unresolved V genes, and the rest is unexplained. That table furnishes V, J and clone size, whereas the DNA furnished D and trimming. For this sample there are roughly 95,000 clones; around 80% appear just once. Approximately 25% of the sample belongs to the ten largest clones.

The data are from a study of blood T cell repertoires in COVID-19 (dated by TCRdb to about 2020). Context from the whole study: Samples from collaborators originated in the United States, Italy and Spain and spanned both the acute and convalescent phases of COVID-19. The samples were drawn from two sources: the first 160 participants of the ongoing ImmuneRACE study, and fewer than 1,500 subjects contributed by 6 global collaborators. The material from the prospective study consisted of cDNA or gDNA derived from T cells, B-cell-depleted T cells, or PBMCs. The repertoires were released in a freely available public database meant as a resource for research on the immune response to SARS-CoV-2. Deeply sampled blood TCRbeta repertoires from subjects exposed to, actively infected with, or recovered from COVID-19 were included in the dataset. The sample metadata nearly always contained a de-identified subject ID, COVID-19 status, age in years and sex. Where available, HLA class I and class II types were obtained from metadata supplied by the sample provider rather than from assay-based typing.

Results and caveats for the whole study, not just this receptor: How much clinical and demographic metadata was included differed by source and by participant, and the metadata was provided uncurated.

Each collaborating institution followed its own protocols to collect whole blood in K2EDTA tubes. For TCRbeta analysis, collaborator samples were shipped as frozen whole blood, as isolated PBMCs, or as DNA extracted from either sample type. The sequenced material came from peripheral blood. This sequence was found in a human donor in a cohort sampled during active COVID-19. The rearrangement joined TRBV29-1 to TRBJ1-4; 7 bases in the junction line up with TRBD1. The nucleotides read TGCAGCGTTCGGCCAGGGGGAAATGAAAAACTGTTTTTT. Its protein reads: CSVRPGGNEKLFF.